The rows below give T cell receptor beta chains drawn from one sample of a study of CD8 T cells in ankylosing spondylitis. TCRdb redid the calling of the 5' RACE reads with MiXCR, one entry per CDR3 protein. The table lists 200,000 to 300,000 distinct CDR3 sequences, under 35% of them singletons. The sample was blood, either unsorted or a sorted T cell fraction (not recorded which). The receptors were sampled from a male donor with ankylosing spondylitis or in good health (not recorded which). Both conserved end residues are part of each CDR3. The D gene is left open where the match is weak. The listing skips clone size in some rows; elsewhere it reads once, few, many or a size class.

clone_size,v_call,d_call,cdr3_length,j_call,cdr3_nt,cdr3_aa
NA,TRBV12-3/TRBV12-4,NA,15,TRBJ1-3,TGTGCCAGCAGCCCCCAGGGGATTAGGGGAAACACCATATATTTT,CASSPQGIRGNTIYF
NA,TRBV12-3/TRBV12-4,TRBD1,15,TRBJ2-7,TGTGCCAGCAGTTTGACGGGCAGGGGGCTGGACGAGCAGTACTTC,CASSLTGRGLDEQYF
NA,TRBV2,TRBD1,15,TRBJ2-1,TGTGCCAGCAGGGGGACAGGGGGCGAAAACAATGAGCAGTTCTTC,CASRGTGGENNEQFF
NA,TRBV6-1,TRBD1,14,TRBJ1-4,TGTGCCACCCTGCCGGGACAGGGGAATGAAAAACTGTTTTTT,CATLPGQGNEKLFF
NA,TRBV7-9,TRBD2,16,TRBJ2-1,TGTGCCAGCAGCTTAGTAGCGGGGGGCAAATACAATGAGCAGTTCTTC,CASSLVAGGKYNEQFF
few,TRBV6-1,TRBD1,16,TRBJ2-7,TGTGCCAGCAGTGAAGAGCCCGGGACAGCCCCCTACGAGCAGTACTTC,CASSEEPGTAPYEQYF
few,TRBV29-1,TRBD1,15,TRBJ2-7,TGCAGCGTTGAACCCTTAGACAGGGACGGCTACGAGCAGTACTTC,CSVEPLDRDGYEQYF
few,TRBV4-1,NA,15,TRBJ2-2,TGCGCCAGCAGCCAAGATATCAGAGTCGGCGGGGAGCTGTTTTTT,CASSQDIRVGGELFF
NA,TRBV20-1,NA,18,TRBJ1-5,TGCAGTGCTAGAGATCAGGGCCCAAAACTTTATAGCAATCAGCCCCAGCATTTT,CSARDQGPKLYSNQPQHF
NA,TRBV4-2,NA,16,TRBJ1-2,TGTGCCAGCAGCCAAGACGGAAGCGGGGACGGTCTTGGCTACACCTTC,CASSQDGSGDGLGYTF
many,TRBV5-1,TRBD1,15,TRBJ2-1,TGTGCCAGCAGCTTGGACAGGTCCTCCTACAATGAGCAGTTCTTC,CASSLDRSSYNEQFF
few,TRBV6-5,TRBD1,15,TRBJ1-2,TGTGCCAGCAGTTACTCGACAGGGGTTCGCTATGGCTACACCTTC,CASSYSTGVRYGYTF
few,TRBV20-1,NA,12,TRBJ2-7,TGCAGTGCTTCCAGGGACTTACACGAGCAGTACTTC,CSASRDLHEQYF
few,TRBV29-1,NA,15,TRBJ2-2,TGCAGCGTTGCGGAGGGGCGGGCGGACACCGGGGAGCTGTTTTTT,CSVAEGRADTGELFF
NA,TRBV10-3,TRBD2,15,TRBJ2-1,TGTGCCATCATCACGACTAGCGGATCTTACAATGAGCAGTTCTTC,CAIITTSGSYNEQFF
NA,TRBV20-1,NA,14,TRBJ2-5,TGCAGTGCTAGAGACCAGGGCAGGCGAAGTTCCCAGTACTTC,CSARDQGRRSSQYF
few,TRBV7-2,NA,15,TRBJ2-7,TGTGCCAGCAGCTTAGGGCTGGGGTCCGTCTACGAGCAGTACTTC,CASSLGLGSVYEQYF
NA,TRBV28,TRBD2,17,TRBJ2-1,TGTGCCAGCAGTTTGGCTCTAGCGGGGCAGCTGGGGAATGAGCAGTTCTTC,CASSLALAGQLGNEQFF